The present TCR beta chain was sequenced within a study of regulatory T cells in long-lasting Graves disease. Across the whole study: Positivity for TSH receptor antibodies plus over 5 years of antithyroid drugs meant persistent Graves' disease. Whole-study findings and limits: Persistent disease preferred TRBV28, TRBJ1-2 and TRBJ2-5; new disease, TRBV20-1 and TRBJ2-1.

Building the TCR beta libraries relied on iRepertoire HTBI primers, and CDR3 regions underwent Arm-PCR. A single record per CDR3 protein comes from TCRdb applying MiXCR to the multiplex PCR reads. The table includes 400,000 to 500,000 distinct CDR3 sequences, about 20% detected once. The CDR3 length is 17 residues. The V gene's germline CDR1 is SQVTM and CDR2 ANQGSEA. The time point: persistent/refractory GD, antithyroid drugs over 5 years with positive TRAb. There was RNA extracted from PBMCs, and the TCR library was made from it. Staff drew 8 to 9 milliliters of peripheral blood into EDTA tubes. This clonotype was counted only a few times. Its antigen is currently unknown. The junction differs from germline at one of its ends, possibly a read error.

The genes are TRBV29-1 and TRBJ2-4; unclear D gene. The specimen comprised peripheral blood mononuclear cells (PBMCs), sampled when the disease was refractory, from a patient treated with antithyroid drugs. The receptor's source is a female donor with Graves disease. The CDR3 region is CSVEEWATSISKNIQYF. The CDR3 nucleotides are TGCAGCGTTGAAGAGTGGGCCACAAGTATATCCAAAAACATTCAGTACTTT.